Following are 30 T cell receptor beta chains from one sample sequenced in a study of T cells after yellow fever vaccination. In TCRdb, the 5' RACE reads were re-called with MiXCR into one record per CDR3 protein. This table holds more than 250,000 distinct CDR3 sequences, around 6.8% found once. This specimen consisted of PBMCs, obtained about 49 days after the first yellow fever vaccination. The receptors were gathered from a man between 18 and 35 years old who received the YFV17D yellow fever vaccine.

The chain uses TRBV10-3 and TRBJ2-1, with 10 bases fitting TRBD2. The CDR3 runs to 19 residues. The junction had 17 bases not matched to a gene; V was cut back by 4 bases and J by 5 bases. Germline CDR1 reads ENHRY; CDR2 reads SYGVKD. The CDR3 DNA is TGTGCCATCAGTGGGGGTGCTAGCGGGGGAGCAAAACATCACAATGAGCAGTTCTTC. Protein product: CAISGGASGGAKHHNEQFF.

The chain employs TRBV7-3 and TRBJ2-1; TRBD1 is a possible D gene (5 bases). Germline V lookup: CDR1 SGHTA, CDR2 FQGTGA. Between the trimmed V and J ends, which lost 2 bases and 0 bases, there was a span of 8 bases. The CDR3 has 15 residues. CDR3 in DNA: TGTGCCAGCAGCTTACGGCAGGGCTCCTACAATGAGCAGTTCTTC. Translation: CASSLRQGSYNEQFF. The full variable domain, completed using reference TRBV7-3 and TRBJ2-1, is GAGVSQTPSNKVTEKGKYVELRCDPISGHTALYWYRQSLGQGPEFLIYFQGTGAADDSGLPNDRFFAVRPEGSVSTLKIQRTERGDSAVYLCASSLRQGSYNEQFFGPGTRLTVL.

The chain employs TRBV28 and TRBJ2-1; 9 bases are shared with TRBD1. The CDR3 contains 15 residues. Germline loops: CDR1 MDHEN, CDR2 SYDVKM. Trimming took 5 bases from V and 9 from J; bases not matched to a gene: 11. As DNA, the CDR3 is TGTGCCAGCAGTCCAGGGGACAGGGAATTCAGTGAGCAGTTCTTC. It codes for CASSPGDREFSEQFF.

The rearrangement links TRBV10-2 to TRBJ2-1; TRBD1 matches 9 bases. The CDR3 runs to 13 residues. CDR1 and CDR2 (germline): WSHSY, SAAADI. The trim removed 7 bases at V and 7 bases at J, leaving 5 bases unmatched. This CDR3 reads CASTEDRGNEQFF. CDR3 nucleotides: TGCGCCAGCACCGAAGACAGGGGGAATGAGCAGTTCTTC.

The chain uses TRBV18 and TRBJ2-5; D might be TRBD2 (6 bases). The CDR3 is made up of 16 amino acids. Between the trimmed V and J ends, which lost 3 bases and 1 base, there was a span of 15 bases. The germline V gene has CDR1 KGHSH and CDR2 LQKENI. CDR3 bases: TGTGCCAGCTCACCCACGCCTGGCGGGGCCCAAGAGACCCAGTACTTC. Protein product: CASSPTPGGAQETQYF.

In this sample, this clonotype turned up a few times. The chain has TRBV20-1 and TRBJ1-1; 8 bases align to TRBD1. Trimming cost V 0 bases and J 4 bases; bases outside gene matches: 4. The V gene's germline CDR1 is DFQATT and CDR2 SNEGSKA (reference sequence). The CDR3 is made up of 14 amino acids. CDR3 sequence: CSARDPQGATEAFF. The CDR3 DNA reads as TGCAGTGCTAGAGATCCTCAGGGGGCCACTGAAGCTTTCTTT.

As DNA, the CDR3 is TGCAGTGCTATTCCTAGCGGGGGGCTCAGCACAGATACGCAGTATTTT. Encoded protein: CSAIPSGGLSTDTQYF. The J gene is TRBJ2-3, the V gene TRBV20-1; the match to TRBD2 covers 11 bases. This CDR3 is built from 16 residues. V lost 4 bases, J lost 0 bases, and 6 bases stayed unmatched. CDR1 is DFQATT and CDR2 is SNEGSKA in the germline V gene (reference sequence).

This clonotype was counted many times. This sequence joins TRBV5-1 and TRBJ2-1; D is unresolved. The CDR3 is 13 residues long. V shed 1 base and J shed 7 bases, with 9 bases lying between them. The germline V gene has CDR1 SGHRS and CDR2 YFSETQ. CDR3 DNA: TGCGCCAGCAGCTTGATGGAGCAGAATGAGCAGTTCTTC. As protein: CASSLMEQNEQFF.

This clonotype has only a few counts. J is TRBJ2-2 and V is TRBV12-3 or TRBV12-4, with D hard to call. The CDR3 extends over 14 amino acids. Trimming left V 7 bases short and J 6 bases short, with 15 bases between. CDR3 sequence: CASTWGTKAGELFF. CDR3 coding DNA: TGTGCCAGCACTTGGGGAACCAAGGCCGGGGAGCTGTTTTTT.

This clonotype was picked up many times. The chain couples TRBV5-6 to TRBJ2-2; no clear D gene. Looked up from germline, CDR1 is SGHDT and CDR2 is YYEEEE. This CDR3 comprises 11 residues. The ends were cut back, 7 bases at V and 7 bases at J, with 8 bases in the middle. The CDR3: CASSVGGELFF. CDR3 bases: TGTGCCAGCTCCGTCGGCGGGGAGCTGTTTTTT.

The sample holds many counts of this clonotype. The chain carries TRBV3-1 and TRBJ2-7, with D perhaps matching TRBD2 (6 bases). Per the germline V gene, CDR1 is LGHDT and CDR2 is YNNKEL (reference sequence). V was pared by 4 bases and J by 4 bases, with 11 bases between. This CDR3 is built from 13 residues. The CDR3, as DNA: TGTGCCAGCAGCCTTGGGGGGAGGTACGAGCAGTACTTC. Protein product: CASSLGGRYEQYF.

This sequence joins TRBV28 and TRBJ1-1, with 8 bases aligning to TRBD1. Germline loops: CDR1 MDHEN, CDR2 SYDVKM. After removal of 3 bases from V and 7 bases from J, the junction contained 28 bases not matched to a gene. The CDR3 extends over 21 amino acids. In DNA form, the CDR3 reads TGTGCCAGCAGTTTTCCCCGGGACAGGTTGAAATTTTTGGGCTGGGACGTTGAAGCTTTCTTT. Protein product: CASSFPRDRLKFLGWDVEAFF.

This clonotype was seen only a few times. The rearrangement links TRBV6-2 or TRBV6-3 to TRBJ2-1; the D is unclear. Germline lookup yields CDR1 MNHEY and CDR2 SVGEGT. Deletions cut 2 bases from V and 6 bases from J, with 14 bases between. The CDR3 length is 15 residues. DNA for the CDR3: TGTGCCAGCAGTTACGGCGGCGGTCCTCTCAATGAGCAGTTCTTC. This gives the protein CASSYGGGPLNEQFF.

CDR3: CASSQAGDRNTIYF. For the CDR3, the DNA is TGCGCCAGCAGCCAAGCAGGGGATAGAAACACCATATATTTT. This sequence joins TRBV4-1 and TRBJ1-3; D perhaps matches TRBD1 (6 bases). Trimming removed 1 base from V and 5 bases from J, with 9 bases in between. CDR3 length equals 14 residues. Germline V gene lookup returns CDR1 MGHRA and CDR2 YSYEKL.

J is TRBJ2-7 and V is TRBV7-2; D unclear. Germline CDR1 is SGHTA and CDR2 is FQGNSA. CDR3 length: 13 residues. V was pared by 6 bases and J by 2 bases, with 11 bases between. CDR3 residues: CASSYSPTYEQYF. CDR3 coding DNA: TGTGCCAGCAGTTATAGTCCGACCTACGAGCAGTACTTC.

A few counts support this clonotype. The chain uses TRBV7-3 and TRBJ2-3, with D possibly being TRBD1 (5 bases). The V gene's germline CDR1 is SGHTA and CDR2 FQGTGA. V was clipped by 8 bases and J by 2 bases, with 11 bases between them. The CDR3 length is 13 residues. CDR3 in amino acids: CASSQDTTDTQYF. The CDR3 coding sequence is TGTGCCAGCTCACAGGATACCACAGATACGCAGTATTTT.

The rearrangement uses TRBV9 and TRBJ2-3; 11 nucleotides match TRBD2. The CDR3 has 15 amino acids. Germline V CDR1 and CDR2: SGDLS, YYNGEE. Trimming cost V 3 bases and J 6 bases; bases outside gene matches: 6. The CDR3 region has the DNA TGTGCCAGCAGCGCGGGACTAGCGGATTCGGATACGCAGTATTTT. It translates to CASSAGLADSDTQYF.

DNA for the CDR3: TGTGCCAGCAGAGACCAGGACAGGGGGTACACTGAAGCTTTCTTT. This translates into CASRDQDRGYTEAFF. The V and J genes are TRBV6-1 and TRBJ1-1; 10 positions agree with TRBD1. The V segment lost 6 bases and the J segment 3 bases; nucleotides outside the gene matches: 7. The CDR3 is 15 amino acids. CDR1 is MNHNS and CDR2 is SASEGT in the germline V gene.

This clonotype showed up many times. V usage is TRBV30 and J usage is TRBJ2-1; 8 nucleotides match TRBD2. Germline loops: CDR1 GTSNPN, CDR2 SVGIG (reference sequence). The CDR3 length is 17 residues. J gave up 0 bases and V 0 bases, and 7 bases lay outside the gene matches. In DNA form, the CDR3 reads TGTGCCTGGAGTGTACGGGGCGGGGGGATCTCCTACAATGAGCAGTTCTTC. Amino acid sequence: CAWSVRGGGISYNEQFF. Variable domain in full (rest from reference TRBV30 and TRBJ2-1): SQTIHQWPATLVQPVGSPLSLECTVEGTSNPNLYWYRQAAGRGLQLLFYSVGIGQISSEVPQNLSASRPQDRQFILSSKKLLLSDSGFYLCAWSVRGGGISYNEQFFGPGTRLTVL.

This clonotype showed up many times. The V call is TRBV24-1, the J call TRBJ2-3; D unresolved. The V gene lost 3 bases and the J gene lost 5 bases, with 5 bases spanning the gap. Germline V gene lookup returns CDR1 KGHDR and CDR2 SFDVKD. The CDR3 spans 12 residues. CDR3 in DNA: TGTGCCACCAGTGATACGGGAGATACGCAGTATTTT. It is translated as CATSDTGDTQYF.

This clonotype was recorded a few times. The gene calls are TRBV9 and TRBJ2-2, with D possibly matching TRBD2 (5 bases). This CDR3 comprises 17 residues. V shed 0 bases and J shed 1 base, with 13 bases lying between them. Germline loops: CDR1 SGDLS, CDR2 YYNGEE. CDR3 sequence: CASSVARTGMNTGELFF. The CDR3 nucleotides read TGTGCCAGCAGCGTAGCAAGGACCGGGATGAACACCGGGGAGCTGTTTTTT.

This chain links TRBV12-3 or TRBV12-4 with TRBJ2-2, with no clear D. V was cut by 10 bases and J by 2 bases, with 17 bases left in between. CDR3 length: 15 residues. The DNA of the CDR3 is TGTGCCACCTCACACACTCGATTCAACACCGGGGAGCTGTTTTTT. This gives the protein CATSHTRFNTGELFF.

The V and J genes are TRBV5-1 and TRBJ2-5, with unresolved D. Germline-derived CDR1 and CDR2 are SGHRS and YFSETQ. Trimming took off 0 bases at V and 1 base at J, with 13 bases between the two ends. The CDR3 totals 16 residues. The CDR3 DNA reads TGCGCCAGCAGCTTGGGAGGCTCTAGGATCCAAGAGACCCAGTACTTC. Amino acid sequence: CASSLGGSRIQETQYF.

V gene TRBV27 combines with J gene TRBJ2-3; 10 nucleotides match TRBD2. Germline values: CDR1 MNHEY, CDR2 SMNVEV (reference sequence). Losses at the gene ends were 4 bases for V and 0 bases for J; bases not matched to a gene: 4. This CDR3 has 16 residues. For the CDR3, the DNA is TGTGCCAGCAGTTCCCCGACTAGCGGGAGCACAGATACGCAGTATTTT. Translation: CASSSPTSGSTDTQYF.

The CDR3: CASSLGPKTRDTEAFF. As DNA, the CDR3 is TGCGCCAGCAGCTTGGGGCCAAAAACAAGGGACACTGAAGCTTTCTTT. V usage is TRBV5-1 and J usage is TRBJ1-1; D is unresolved. Germline V gene sequence: CDR1 SGHRS, CDR2 YFSETQ. This CDR3 is built from 16 residues. V dropped 0 bases and J dropped 3 bases, with 15 bases sitting between them.

This clonotype was seen at least ten times. This chain joins TRBV5-1 and TRBJ2-1, with 8 bases aligning to TRBD2. The CDR3 has 15 amino acids. Germline V gene lookup returns CDR1 SGHRS and CDR2 YFSETQ. After removal of 4 bases from V and 3 bases from J, the junction contained 6 bases not matched to a gene. For the CDR3, the DNA is TGCGCCAGCAGCCTATCTAGCGGGCTCTACAATGAGCAGTTCTTC. This codes for CASSLSSGLYNEQFF.

The gene calls are TRBV27 and TRBJ2-4; 7 bases match TRBD1. CDR3 size: 17 residues. Germline V gene lookup returns CDR1 MNHEY and CDR2 SMNVEV (reference sequence). V lost 2 bases to trimming and J lost 1 base; unmatched junction nucleotides: 8. CDR3 in DNA: TGTGCCAGCAGTTTAATAGGGGGCGTTAGGGCCAAAAACATTCAGTACTTC. Its translation is CASSLIGGVRAKNIQYF.

The CDR3 loop reads CSVSTSGYTDTQYF. CDR3 DNA: TGCAGTGTTTCGACTAGCGGGTACACAGATACGCAGTATTTT. The chain couples TRBV20-1 to TRBJ2-3, with TRBD2 matching 10 bases. V dropped 7 bases and J dropped 2; count of bases not matched to a gene: 6. The CDR3 contains 14 residues. Germline loops: CDR1 DFQATT, CDR2 SNEGSKA (reference sequence).

Only a few counts were recorded for this clonotype. The genes are TRBV7-3 and TRBJ2-3, with D possibly being TRBD2 (5 bases). Germline loops: CDR1 SGHTA, CDR2 FQGTGA. This CDR3 is 13 amino acids long. The V end was cut by 4 bases, the J end by 3 bases, with 8 bases between. The CDR3: CASSYRTTDTQYF. CDR3 bases: TGTGCCAGCAGCTACCGGACTACAGATACGCAGTATTTT.

In its sample, this clonotype was seen a few times. The CDR3 region has the DNA TGTGCCATCAGGGGACAGGGCGAAAGCACAGATACGCAGTATTTT. It translates to CAIRGQGESTDTQYF. This chain connects TRBV10-3 to TRBJ2-3; 9 bases line up with TRBD1. The CDR3 is 15 residues long. V was clipped by 6 bases and J by 0 bases; unmatched bases: 4. Germline assignment: CDR1 ENHRY and CDR2 SYGVKD.